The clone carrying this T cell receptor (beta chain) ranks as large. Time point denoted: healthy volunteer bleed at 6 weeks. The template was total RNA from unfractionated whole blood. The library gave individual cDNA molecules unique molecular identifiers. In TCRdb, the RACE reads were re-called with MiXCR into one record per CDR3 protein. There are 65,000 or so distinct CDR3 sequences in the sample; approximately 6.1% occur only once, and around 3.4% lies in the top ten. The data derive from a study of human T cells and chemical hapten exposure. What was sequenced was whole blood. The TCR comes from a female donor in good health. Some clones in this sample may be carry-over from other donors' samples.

Here the CDR3 reads CASSPGLAPLEQYF. CDR3 coding DNA: TGTGCCAGCAGTCCAGGACTAGCACCTCTCGAGCAGTACTTC. The chain joins TRBV9 to TRBJ2-7; TRBD2 aligns across 8 bases. CDR1 is SGDLS and CDR2 is YYNGEE in the germline V gene. With 5 bases clipped from V and 6 bases from J, the junction kept 10 bases outside the gene matches. The CDR3 runs to 14 residues.